This TCR beta chain was retrieved from a study of blood T cell repertoires in COVID-19 (dated by TCRdb to 2018 to 2021). The study in broad terms: Samples covering the acute and convalescent phases of COVID-19 were provided by collaborators in the United States, Italy and Spain. The prospective study material was composed of cDNA or gDNA derived from T cells, B-cell-depleted T cells, or PBMCs. The dataset comprised deeply sampled blood TCRbeta repertoires from subjects exposed to, actively infected with, or recovered from COVID-19. A freely available public database, intended as a resource for researchers studying the immune response to SARS-CoV-2, is where the repertoires were released. The samples were drawn from two sources: the first 160 participants of the ongoing ImmuneRACE study, and 1,000 to 1,500 subjects contributed by 6 global collaborators. The sample metadata nearly always contained a de-identified subject ID, COVID-19 status, age in years and sex. HLA class I and class II types, where available, came from metadata supplied by the sample provider rather than from assay-based typing. What the study reported, not specific to this receptor: The amount of clinical and demographic metadata varied by source and participant and was provided uncurated.

Collaborating institutions collected whole blood in K2EDTA tubes following their own protocols. For TCRbeta analysis, collaborators shipped samples as frozen whole blood, isolated PBMCs, or DNA extracted from either of those sample types. To note about this clone: No antigen is known for it. No much larger clonotype is one base removed from it; base qualities were not supplied.

TCRbeta CDR3 regions were amplified from genomic DNA using the immunoSEQ Assay, a bias-controlled multiplex PCR. In the paper's pipeline: Nucleated cell counts per sample were estimated from amplification of reference gene primers within the assay. Sequence reads were collapsed and filtered to measure the absolute abundance of every unique TCRbeta CDR3 rearrangement. Productive Simpson clonality was computed per sample as the square root of Simpson's diversity index over productive rearrangements. Entries here come from immuneACCESS through TCRdb and include only in-frame sequences with V and J called. Some clones fail to appear in such tables; in the studies checked, an unresolved V gene covers under half of the shortfall, and the cause of the remainder is unknown. The D gene and trimming were derived from the DNA, and the V and J assignments and clone size from that table. Within this sample are about 200,000 clones, with around 80% of them counted one time only. The ten largest clones represent roughly 13% of the sample.

The sequence was obtained from a human donor in a cohort sampled during active COVID-19. The sequencing sample was made of peripheral blood.

This receptor carries the CDR3 CASSLGLAGTYEQYF. The sequenced DNA: TGTGCCAGCAGCCTCGGACTAGCGGGAACATACGAGCAGTACTTC. The V and J genes are TRBV7-8 and TRBJ2-7; TRBD2 lines up with 12 middle nucleotides. The CDR3 numbers 15 residues from cysteine through phenylalanine. This entry keeps only the CDR3 DNA: 45 bases, framed from base 1. V and J are trimmed by 5 bases and 4 bases, and the gene matches miss 6 bases of the junction. The germline V gene encodes CDR1 SGHVS and CDR2 FQNEAQ.